The T cell receptor (beta chain) described here comes from a study of blood T cell repertoires in COVID-19. Data came from immunoSEQ multiplex PCR; TCRdb stores just in-frame clones and leaves some out. This sample has about 190,000 clones, with around 83% found just once. CDR3 length: 16 residues. V lost 4 bases and J lost 9; bases outside the gene matches: 14. Germline loops: CDR1 SGHTA, CDR2 FQGNSA. This clonotype originated in a man in his fifties or sixties with active or convalescent COVID-19. This rearrangement joins TRBV7-2 to TRBJ2-5; 10 nucleotides line up with TRBD2. Sample: peripheral blood. CDR3 sequence reads: CASSSPGAGGGRAQYF. Written as DNA, the CDR3 is TGTGCCAGCAGCTCCCCGGGAGCGGGGGGGGGCAGGGCCCAGTACTTC.